The sequence of this TCR beta chain was determined in a study of blood T cell repertoires in COVID-19. Study overall: Spain, Italy and the United States supplied samples that represented acute and convalescent COVID-19. PBMCs, B-cell-depleted T cells, or T cells provided the cDNA or gDNA that made up the material.

Original handling: Reference gene primer amplification in the assay estimated nucleated cell counts. Clones were read by immunoSEQ multiplex PCR, and TCRdb kept only the in-frame ones, dropping some. V, J and clone size reflect that table, while D and trimming were determined from the DNA. The sample holds about 280,000 clones, around nine tenths seen once. What was sequenced was peripheral blood. This TCR was sampled from a man aged 50-60 years with acute or convalescent COVID-19.

The CDR3 coding sequence is TGTGCCAGCAGTGGGGGTGACAGGGCCACTGAAGCTTTCTTT. Encoded protein: CASSGGDRATEAFF. The chain has TRBV2 and TRBJ1-1; 7 bases match TRBD1. Looked up from germline, CDR1 is SNHLY and CDR2 is FYNNEI. V shed 4 bases, J shed 4 bases, and the junction held 6 bases outside the gene matches. This CDR3 contains 14 residues.